Listed below are T cell receptor beta chains from one sample, sequenced in a study of molecular identifiers for immune sequencing clone quantification. TCRdb called the PCR reads again in MiXCR, with one record for every CDR3 protein. The table lists approximately 680,000 distinct CDR3 sequences, roughly 25% of them singletons. Sequencing was done on a sample of naive CD8+ T cells from blood, with Jurkat cell RNA spiked in. These receptors all come from a human donor in good health. Some libraries in this study had Jurkat cell RNA spiked in. CDR3s include the opening cysteine and the closing phenylalanine or tryptophan. The order of the fields is clone size, J gene, V gene, D gene, CDR3 protein, CDR3 DNA. A D gene is named only where the DNA matches it firmly. The listing skips clone size in some rows; elsewhere it reads once, few, many or a size class.

clone_size: many; j_call: TRBJ2-7; v_call: TRBV12-3/TRBV12-4; d_call: TRBD1; cdr3_aa: CASSLATGTVREQYF; cdr3_nt: TGTGCCAGCAGTTTAGCCACAGGGACAGTAAGGGAGCAGTACTTC
clone_size: many; j_call: TRBJ1-1; v_call: TRBV27; d_call: .; cdr3_aa: CASSLFKRGEQSNTEAFF; cdr3_nt: TGTGCCAGCAGTTTGTTTAAAAGGGGCGAACAGAGCAACACTGAAGCTTTCTTT
clone_size: .; j_call: TRBJ2-7; v_call: TRBV5-1; d_call: .; cdr3_aa: CASSLDYTKYYEQYF; cdr3_nt: TGCGCCAGCAGCTTGGACTACACCAAATACTACGAGCAGTACTTC
clone_size: .; j_call: TRBJ2-2; v_call: TRBV20-1; d_call: TRBD1; cdr3_aa: CSARDGTGYTGELFF; cdr3_nt: TGCAGTGCTAGAGATGGGACAGGATACACCGGGGAGCTGTTTTTT
clone_size: many; j_call: TRBJ2-7; v_call: TRBV5-5; d_call: TRBD1; cdr3_aa: CASSVGQAYEQYF; cdr3_nt: TGTGCCAGCAGCGTGGGACAGGCCTACGAGCAGTACTTC
clone_size: .; j_call: TRBJ2-7; v_call: TRBV21-1; d_call: .; cdr3_aa: CASSPPGLAGFEQYF; cdr3_nt: TGTGCCAGCAGCCCGCCGGGACTAGCGGGGTTTGAGCAGTACTTC
clone_size: .; j_call: TRBJ2-1; v_call: TRBV11-3; d_call: .; cdr3_aa: CASSFDGASYNEQFF; cdr3_nt: TGTGCCAGCAGCTTCGACGGAGCCTCCTACAATGAGCAGTTCTTC
clone_size: few; j_call: TRBJ1-4; v_call: TRBV21-1; d_call: .; cdr3_aa: CASILDRDEKLFF; cdr3_nt: TGTGCCAGCATATTGGACAGAGATGAAAAACTGTTTTTT
clone_size: few; j_call: TRBJ2-7; v_call: TRBV11-1; d_call: TRBD1; cdr3_aa: CASSEDRINYEQYF; cdr3_nt: TGTGCCAGCAGCGAGGACAGGATCAACTACGAGCAGTACTTC
clone_size: few; j_call: TRBJ2-1; v_call: TRBV4-1; d_call: TRBD2; cdr3_aa: CASSMGGRAGYNEQFF; cdr3_nt: TGCGCCAGCAGCATGGGCGGGAGGGCCGGTTACAATGAGCAGTTCTTC
clone_size: many; j_call: TRBJ2-4; v_call: TRBV6-2/TRBV6-3; d_call: TRBD2; cdr3_aa: CASSYTASGNSIQYF; cdr3_nt: TGTGCCAGCAGTTACACGGCTAGCGGGAATTCCATTCAGTACTTC
clone_size: .; j_call: TRBJ2-3; v_call: TRBV11-2; d_call: .; cdr3_aa: CASSLGLGAADTQYF; cdr3_nt: TGTGCCAGCAGCTTAGGGCTGGGGGCCGCAGATACGCAGTATTTT
clone_size: many; j_call: TRBJ2-2; v_call: TRBV11-2; d_call: .; cdr3_aa: CASSGVSGELFF; cdr3_nt: TGTGCCAGCAGCGGAGTGTCGGGGGAGCTGTTTTTT
clone_size: many; j_call: TRBJ1-1; v_call: TRBV25-1; d_call: TRBD1; cdr3_aa: CASSVDREEGTEAFF; cdr3_nt: TGTGCCAGCAGTGTAGACAGGGAGGAAGGAACTGAAGCTTTCTTT
clone_size: many; j_call: TRBJ1-1; v_call: TRBV12-3/TRBV12-4; d_call: .; cdr3_aa: CASSFGWGLSTEAFF; cdr3_nt: TGTGCCAGCAGTTTCGGTTGGGGTTTGAGCACTGAAGCTTTCTTT
clone_size: .; j_call: TRBJ1-4; v_call: TRBV3-1; d_call: .; cdr3_aa: CASSQVQENGKLFF; cdr3_nt: TGTGCCAGCAGCCAAGTACAGGAGAATGGAAAACTGTTTTTT
clone_size: many; j_call: TRBJ1-5; v_call: TRBV27; d_call: .; cdr3_aa: CASSFLGVIGNQPQHF; cdr3_nt: TGTGCCAGCAGTTTTCTAGGGGTGATTGGCAATCAGCCCCAGCATTTT
clone_size: many; j_call: TRBJ1-2; v_call: TRBV7-9; d_call: .; cdr3_aa: CASSLVEGYLGYTF; cdr3_nt: TGTGCCAGCAGCTTAGTTGAGGGTTACCTTGGCTACACCTTC
clone_size: .; j_call: TRBJ2-7; v_call: TRBV7-9; d_call: TRBD1; cdr3_aa: CASTGPGQGKLYEQYF; cdr3_nt: TGTGCCAGCACAGGTCCGGGACAGGGAAAGCTCTACGAGCAGTACTTC
clone_size: many; j_call: TRBJ1-5; v_call: TRBV6-2/TRBV6-3; d_call: TRBD1; cdr3_aa: CASSYPTGTGGGQPQHF; cdr3_nt: TGTGCCAGCAGTTACCCCACCGGGACAGGGGGCGGTCAGCCCCAGCATTTT
clone_size: .; j_call: TRBJ2-5; v_call: TRBV12-3/TRBV12-4; d_call: .; cdr3_aa: CASSYGQGGLETQYF; cdr3_nt: TGTGCCAGCAGTTACGGACAGGGAGGGTTGGAGACCCAGTACTTC
clone_size: few; j_call: TRBJ1-1; v_call: TRBV13; d_call: .; cdr3_aa: CASSLNDPVLGTEAFF; cdr3_nt: TGTGCCAGCAGCTTAAACGATCCTGTTTTGGGGACTGAAGCTTTCTTT
clone_size: few; j_call: TRBJ2-1; v_call: TRBV6-2/TRBV6-3; d_call: .; cdr3_aa: CASSNLDRHNEQFF; cdr3_nt: TGTGCCAGCAGCAATCTAGACAGGCACAATGAGCAGTTCTTC